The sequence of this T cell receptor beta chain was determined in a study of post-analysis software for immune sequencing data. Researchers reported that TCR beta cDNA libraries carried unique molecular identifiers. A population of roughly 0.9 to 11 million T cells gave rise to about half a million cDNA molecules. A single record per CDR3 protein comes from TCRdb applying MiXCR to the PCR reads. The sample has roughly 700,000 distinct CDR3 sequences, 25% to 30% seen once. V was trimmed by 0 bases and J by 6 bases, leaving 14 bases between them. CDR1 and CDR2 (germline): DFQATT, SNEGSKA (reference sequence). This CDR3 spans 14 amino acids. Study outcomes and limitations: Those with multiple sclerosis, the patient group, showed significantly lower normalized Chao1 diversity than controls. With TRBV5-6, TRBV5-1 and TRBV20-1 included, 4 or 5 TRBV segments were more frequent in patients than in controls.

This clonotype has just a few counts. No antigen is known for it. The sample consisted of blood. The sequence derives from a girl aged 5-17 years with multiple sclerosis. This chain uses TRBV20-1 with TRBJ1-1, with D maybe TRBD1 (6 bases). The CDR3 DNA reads TGCAGTGCTAGAGATGGACAGCTACACGCTGAAGCTTTCTTT. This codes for CSARDGQLHAEAFF.